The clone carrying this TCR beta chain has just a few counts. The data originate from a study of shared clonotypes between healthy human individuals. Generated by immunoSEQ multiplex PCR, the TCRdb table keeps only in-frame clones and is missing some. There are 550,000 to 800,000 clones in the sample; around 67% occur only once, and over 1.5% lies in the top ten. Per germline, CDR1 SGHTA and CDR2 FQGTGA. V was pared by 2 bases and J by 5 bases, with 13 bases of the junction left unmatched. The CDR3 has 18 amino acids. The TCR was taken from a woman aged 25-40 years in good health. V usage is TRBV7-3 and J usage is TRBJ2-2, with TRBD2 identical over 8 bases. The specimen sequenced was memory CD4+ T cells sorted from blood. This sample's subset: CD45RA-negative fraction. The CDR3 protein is CASSLEMVSGRATGELFF. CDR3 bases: TGTGCCAGCAGCTTAGAAATGGTCAGCGGGAGAGCTACCGGGGAGCTGTTTTTT.